The source of this TCR beta chain is a study of cytomegalovirus exposure and HLA in healthy donors. The table came from immunoSEQ multiplex PCR; TCRdb's copy has only in-frame clones and leaves some out. Of 130,000 to 150,000 clones in the sample, roughly nine tenths were seen once. Trimming shortened V by 0 bases and J by 7 bases, and 18 bases separated the two germline ends. CDR1 and CDR2 (germline): SGHAT, FQNNGV. The CDR3 contains 16 residues. The TCR originated in a woman between 18 and 29 years old in good health and CMV-seropositive. The chain employs TRBV11-2 and TRBJ1-2, with D possibly TRBD1 on 5 matching bases. The sequencing sample was made of PBMCs. The CDR3 DNA follows: TGTGCCAGCAGCTTAGACAAAGTGGTCAGGGTTTCTGGCTACACCTTC. Its protein product is CASSLDKVVRVSGYTF.